This TCR beta chain is from a study of beta chain features in type 1 diabetes. Points from the study as a whole: More deletions and fewer insertions at VDJ junctions were found in patients with type 1 diabetes. In patients and controls equally, PCR might favor templates that are shorter. The naive, central memory and Treg TCRB repertoires of patients appeared to be more similar to one another than those of healthy donors.

In its sample, this clone was seen a few times. What it binds is unknown. CD45RO/CCR7/CD25/CD127/CD95/CD27 staining was used to isolate CD4+ naive, central memory, regulatory and stem cell-like memory cells by sorting. The CDR3 covers 12 residues. Germline CDR1 reads SSHAT; CDR2 reads FNYEAQ (reference sequence). The sequenced template was cDNA made from the entire isolated RNA. Method: immunoSEQ multiplex PCR; TCRdb's copy keeps in-frame clones and lacks some. This sample yields 120,000 to 150,000 clones, of which about 10% are seen a single time; roughly 1.4% belongs to the top ten. The origin of this receptor is a man aged 18 to 30 in good health. The specimen was naive CD4+ T cells from blood. The V call is TRBV7-7, the J call TRBJ2-7; 9 nucleotides line up with TRBD1. CDR3 nucleotide sequence: TGTGACCCGCTCACAGGGGGCCACGAGCAGTACTTC. Protein: CDPLTGGHEQYF.